Below are 17 T cell receptor beta chains sequenced from a single sample in a study of shared clonotypes between healthy human individuals. Naive-designated CD8 cells lacked CD45RO, were positively enriched for CCR7, and omitted terminally differentiated effector memory CD45RA+ cells. TCRdb's copy holds only in-frame clones and misses some; the assay was immunoSEQ multiplex PCR. Counted here are under 2,000,000 clones, about 95% occurring once; the ten biggest clones make up approximately 1.2%. Sequences were obtained from naive CD8+ T cells sorted from blood. Every receptor here comes from a man younger than 30 in good health.

The V gene is TRBV4-3, the J gene TRBJ2-7; D is undetermined. Trimming stripped 0 bases from V and 2 bases from J, with 20 bases between. The CDR3 runs 18 residues. Looked up from germline, CDR1 is LGHNA and CDR2 is YSLEER. CDR3 sequence: CASSQDVNLGRTTYEQYF. The CDR3, as DNA: TGCGCCAGCAGCCAAGATGTCAATTTAGGCCGGACCACCTACGAGCAGTACTTC.

This chain joins TRBV29-1 and TRBJ2-1; D ambiguous. The CDR3 consists of 14 residues. Per the germline V gene, CDR1 is SQVTM and CDR2 is ANQGSEA. The germline V and J ends were trimmed by 1 base and 3 bases, with 10 bases remaining between them. The DNA for the CDR3 is TGCAGCGTTGAAGGTCGACTCGACTACAATGAGCAGTTCTTC. It specifies CSVEGRLDYNEQFF.

The J gene is TRBJ2-2, the V gene TRBV5-6, with TRBD1 as a possible D gene (5 bases). Germline V gene data show CDR1 as SGHDT and CDR2 as YYEEEE. The CDR3 extends over 15 amino acids. V lost 7 bases, J lost 0 bases, and 13 bases lay in between. The CDR3 is CASGLAGPNTGELFF. The DNA of the CDR3 is TGTGCCAGCGGTCTCGCAGGGCCGAACACCGGGGAGCTGTTTTTT.

The chain is built from TRBV2 and TRBJ1-5; D gene uncertain. The CDR3 spans 15 residues. Trimming stripped 4 bases from V and 1 base from J, with 11 bases between. Germline CDR1 and CDR2: SNHLY and FYNNEI. The CDR3 sequence: CASSVGLLSNQPQHF. The DNA of the CDR3 is TGTGCCAGCAGTGTTGGACTTCTGAGCAATCAGCCCCAGCATTTT. Filled out from reference TRBV2 and TRBJ1-5, the complete variable domain reads EPEVTQTPSHQVTQMGQEVILRCVPISNHLYFYWYRQILGQKVEFLVSFYNNEISEKSEIFDDQFSVERPDGSNFTLKIRSTKLEDSAMYFCASSVGLLSNQPQHFGDGTRLSIL.

The chain combines TRBV13 with TRBJ2-5; 11 nucleotides align to TRBD2. Germline CDR1 reads PRHDT; CDR2 reads FYEKMQ (reference sequence). With V trimmed by 1 base and J by 5 bases, 3 bases remained unmatched. This CDR3 comprises 15 residues. The CDR3 DNA reads as TGTGCCAGCAGCTTAGTAGCGGGGGGGCTTGAGACCCAGTACTTC. Protein: CASSLVAGGLETQYF. Full variable domain (missing parts from reference TRBV13 and TRBJ2-5): AAGVIQSPRHLIKEKRETATLKCYPIPRHDTVYWYQQGPGQDPQFLISFYEKMQSDKGSIPDRFSAQQFSDYHSELNMSSLELGDSALYFCASSLVAGGLETQYFGPGTRLLVL.

The chain has TRBV4-1 and TRBJ1-5; the D gene is possibly TRBD1 (6 bases). The CDR3 extends over 15 amino acids. Trimming left V 0 bases short and J 3 bases short, with 9 bases between. Germline loops: CDR1 MGHRA, CDR2 YSYEKL. The CDR3 bases are TGCGCCAGCAGCCAAGATGCGGGGGCCAATCAGCCCCAGCATTTT. It translates to CASSQDAGANQPQHF.

The gene calls are TRBV27 and TRBJ2-3; a weak D match, TRBD2 (6 bases). This CDR3 contains 17 residues. Looked up from germline, CDR1 is MNHEY and CDR2 is SMNVEV (reference sequence). V dropped 5 bases and J dropped 2 bases, with 20 bases sitting between them. The CDR3 region has the DNA TGTGCCAGCAGTCCAAAGAGTGCGGGATACTACACAGATACGCAGTATTTT. Residues: CASSPKSAGYYTDTQYF.

V gene TRBV28 combines with J gene TRBJ2-5; 7 bases match TRBD1. This CDR3 has 14 residues. Germline trimming cut 7 bases from V and 2 bases from J; bases unmatched to any gene: 7. The V gene's germline CDR1 is MDHEN and CDR2 SYDVKM. The CDR3 here is CASTDGTEQETQYF. CDR3 in DNA: TGTGCCAGCACTGACGGGACAGAACAAGAGACCCAGTACTTC.

This clone was counted a single time. The V gene is TRBV27, the J gene TRBJ1-5; D remains ambiguous. Trimming left V 5 bases short and J 2 bases short, with 16 bases between. The CDR3 totals 16 residues. CDR1 and CDR2 from the germline V gene are MNHEY and SMNVEV (reference sequence). For the CDR3, the DNA is TGTGCCAGCAGTCCCTCGGCCGGGGAGGGCAATCAGCCCCAGCATTTT. Translated, it gives CASSPSAGEGNQPQHF.

The chain uses TRBV7-9 and TRBJ2-2, with D possibly being TRBD1 (6 bases). Trimming removed 5 bases from V and 6 bases from J, with 13 bases in between. CDR3 length: 14 amino acids. The germline CDR1 and CDR2 sequences are SEHNR and FQNEAQ (reference sequence). In nucleotides, the CDR3 is TGTGCCAGCAGCACATACAGGGAACCCGGGGAGCTGTTTTTT. Its protein product is CASSTYREPGELFF.

V usage is TRBV6-5 and J usage is TRBJ1-4; D is unresolved. Germline assignment: CDR1 MNHEY and CDR2 SVGAGI. The CDR3 is 16 residues long. Trimming shortened V by 1 base and J by 0 bases, and 9 bases separated the two germline ends. CDR3 nucleotide sequence: TGTGCCAGCAGTTACTGGACGGCCCCAACTAATGAAAAACTGTTTTTT. It codes for CASSYWTAPTNEKLFF.

V usage is TRBV10-3 and J usage is TRBJ1-5; D remains unclear. V lost 2 bases, J lost 5 bases, and 7 bases lay in between. This CDR3 has 13 residues. Germline V CDR1 and CDR2: ENHRY, SYGVKD. Written as DNA, the CDR3 is TGTGCCATCAGTGAGGGCTCCTATCAGCCCCAGCATTTT. Translation gives CAISEGSYQPQHF.

This chain joins TRBV7-9 and TRBJ2-3; 10 nucleotides align to TRBD2. The J segment lost 4 bases and the V segment lost 2 bases, leaving 6 bases of the junction unmatched. Per germline, CDR1 SEHNR and CDR2 FQNEAQ (reference sequence). This CDR3 contains 16 residues. The CDR3 DNA sequence: TGTGCCAGCAGCTTAAGGGGGACTAGCGTATCAGATACGCAGTATTTT. As protein: CASSLRGTSVSDTQYF.

This chain uses TRBV6-5 with TRBJ1-2; a weak D match, TRBD1 (5 bases). Trimming removed 6 bases at V and 0 bases at J, with 11 bases between. Germline V gene lookup returns CDR1 MNHEY and CDR2 SVGAGI. The CDR3 length is 14 residues. CDR3 in amino acids: CASSSGLTNYGYTF. DNA of the CDR3: TGTGCCAGCAGCTCGGGACTGACTAACTATGGCTACACCTTC.

The V and J genes are TRBV28 and TRBJ2-5; 9 bases are shared with TRBD1. The CDR3 spans 16 residues. The trim removed 5 bases at V and 4 bases at J, leaving 11 bases unmatched. Germline values: CDR1 MDHEN, CDR2 SYDVKM. The CDR3 region is CASSHPRDRDVETQYF. The CDR3 DNA sequence: TGTGCCAGCAGTCACCCCCGGGACAGGGATGTAGAGACCCAGTACTTC. Full variable domain (missing parts from reference TRBV28 and TRBJ2-5): DVKVTQSSRYLVKRTGEKVFLECVQDMDHENMFWYRQDPGLGLRLIYFSYDVKMKEKGDIPEGYSVSREKKERFSLILESASTNQTSMYLCASSHPRDRDVETQYFGPGTRLLVL.

The rearrangement links TRBV5-1 to TRBJ2-5; D is possibly TRBD1 (6 bases). Trimming removed 4 bases from V and 4 bases from J, with 20 bases in between. Germline V CDR1 and CDR2: SGHRS, YFSETQ. The CDR3 has 16 amino acids. CDR3 sequence reads: CASSQVDRGVIETQYF. The CDR3, as DNA: TGCGCCAGCAGCCAGGTGGACAGAGGGGTAATAGAGACCCAGTACTTC.

Comment on this clone: The same CDR3 is also encoded by other DNA sequences in this sample. This rearrangement joins TRBV18 to TRBJ2-7; D gene uncertain. V was trimmed by 3 bases and J by 0 bases, leaving 3 bases between them. Germline V CDR1 and CDR2: KGHSH, LQKENI. The CDR3 has 12 amino acids. CDR3 loop: CASSPVSYEQYF. The DNA for the CDR3 is TGTGCCAGCTCACCTGTCTCCTACGAGCAGTACTTC. The whole variable domain, remainder taken from reference TRBV18 and TRBJ2-7, is NAGVMQNPRHLVRRRGQEARLRCSPMKGHSHVYWYRQLPEEGLKFMVYLQKENIIDESGMPKERFSAEFPKEGPSILRIQQVVRGDSAAYFCASSPVSYEQYFGPGTRLTVT.